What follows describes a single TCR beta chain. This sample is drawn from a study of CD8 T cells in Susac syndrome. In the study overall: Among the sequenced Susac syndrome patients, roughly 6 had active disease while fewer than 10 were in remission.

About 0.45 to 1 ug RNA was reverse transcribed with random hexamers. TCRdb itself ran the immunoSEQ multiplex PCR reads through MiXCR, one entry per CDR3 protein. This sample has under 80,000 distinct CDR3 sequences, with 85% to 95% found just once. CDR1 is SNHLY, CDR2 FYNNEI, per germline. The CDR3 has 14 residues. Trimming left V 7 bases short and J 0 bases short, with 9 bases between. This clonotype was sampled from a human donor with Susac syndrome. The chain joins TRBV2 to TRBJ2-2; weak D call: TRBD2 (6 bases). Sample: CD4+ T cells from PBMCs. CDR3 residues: CASTRGPNTGELFF. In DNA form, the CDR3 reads TGTGCCAGCACGCGGGGCCCGAACACCGGGGAGCTGTTTTTT.